A selection of T cell receptor beta chains follows, all from one sample in a study of blood T cell repertoires in COVID-19. Here immunoSEQ multiplex PCR was the method, and the copy in TCRdb shows in-frame clones only, minus some. The table records about 68,000 clones, 75% to 95% of them present only once. The sample consisted of peripheral blood. The receptors originated from a human donor in a cohort sampled during active COVID-19. The CDR3 runs from the conserved cysteine through the conserved F or W. A D gene is named only where the DNA matches it firmly. Clone size appears in some rows only: once, few, many, or a class for an expanded clone.

V gene,D gene,clone size,J gene,CDR3 DNA,CDR3 protein
TRBV6-5,TRBD1,-,TRBJ2-1,TGTGCCAGCAGTTGGACAGGGGGCACCTACAATGAGCAGTTCTTC,CASSWTGGTYNEQFF
TRBV27,-,once,TRBJ1-4,TGTGCCAGCAGACTTTCACAGGCCTTTAATGAAAAACTGTTTTTT,CASRLSQAFNEKLFF
TRBV11-2,-,-,TRBJ1-1,TGTGCCAGCAGCTCCACTCAGAAGGGTCGGGATAACACTGAAGCTTTCTTT,CASSSTQKGRDNTEAFF
TRBV7-9,-,-,TRBJ1-5,TGTGCCAGCAGCTTAGGCCAACTAGGAAGCAATCAGCCCCAGCATTTT,CASSLGQLGSNQPQHF
TRBV4-1,-,-,TRBJ2-7,TGCGCCAGCAGCCAAGATCAGGGGTACGAGCAGTACTTC,CASSQDQGYEQYF
TRBV27,-,-,TRBJ1-2,TGTGCCAGCAGCGATTCCAACAGGGCGCCGGGTCGGGGCTACACCTTC,CASSDSNRAPGRGYTF
TRBV29-1,TRBD1,-,TRBJ1-2,TGCAGCGTTGAGGGACAGGCGATAAACTATGGCTACACCTTC,CSVEGQAINYGYTF
TRBV6-5,TRBD1,-,TRBJ1-2,TGTGCCAGCAGTAAGCTTACAGGGGGCTATGGCTACACCTTC,CASSKLTGGYGYTF
TRBV5-1,-,-,TRBJ2-2,TGCGCCAGCAGCTTGGGTCGAGCCACCGGGGAGCTGTTTTTT,CASSLGRATGELFF
TRBV5-1,-,-,TRBJ2-7,TGCGCCAGCAGCTTGGGAGGGGGCTCCTACGAGCAGTACTTC,CASSLGGGSYEQYF
TRBV18,-,-,TRBJ1-1,TGTGCCAGCTCATCGGGACAACGAAACACTGAAGCTTTCTTT,CASSSGQRNTEAFF
TRBV5-6,TRBD1,-,TRBJ1-2,TGTGCCAGCAGCTCGGCGGGACAGGTACTTAGTGGCTACACCTTC,CASSSAGQVLSGYTF
TRBV30,-,-,TRBJ1-2,TGTGCCTGGAGCGACTCCGATGGCTACACCTTC,CAWSDSDGYTF
TRBV6-5,-,-,TRBJ1-6,TGTGCCAGCAGTCCGGGTCCCTATAATTCACCCCTCCACTTT,CASSPGPYNSPLHF
TRBV5-1,-,-,TRBJ2-3,TGCGCCAGCAGCCAAACAAAGAGCACAGATACGCAGTATTTT,CASSQTKSTDTQYF
TRBV27,TRBD2,-,TRBJ2-7,TGTGCCAGCAGTTCAATAGCGGGCACTACCTACGAGCAGTACTTC,CASSSIAGTTYEQYF
TRBV10-1,-,-,TRBJ2-2,TGCGCCAGCAGTGAGGAGTCCCACCCCACCGGGGAGCTGTTTTTT,CASSEESHPTGELFF
TRBV5-1,TRBD1,-,TRBJ2-5,TGCGCCAGCAACAGAAGGGGCAGGGGGTTAGAGGAGACCCAGTACTTC,CASNRRGRGLEETQYF
TRBV9,-,-,TRBJ1-2,TGTGCCAGCAGCGTACCTGGGAGGAGTGTTGGCTACACCTTC,CASSVPGRSVGYTF
TRBV5-6,-,-,TRBJ1-2,TGTGCCAGCAGCTCCTTCTTATCCGCTAACTATGGCTACACCTTC,CASSSFLSANYGYTF
TRBV6-6,TRBD1,-,TRBJ1-1,TGTGCCAGCAGTACGCGGGACAGGACAGAAGCTTTCTTT,CASSTRDRTEAFF
TRBV11-2,-,-,TRBJ2-3,TGTGCCAGCAGCCGACCGGGACAAAGCCGGGTCACAGATACGCAGTATTTT,CASSRPGQSRVTDTQYF
TRBV2,TRBD1,-,TRBJ2-2,TGTGCCAGCAGTCTGGGACAGGGGTACGGGGAGCTGTTTTTT,CASSLGQGYGELFF
TRBV5-1,-,-,TRBJ2-7,TGCGCCAGCAGCTTGGCCCCACGACAGGCCTACGAGCAGTACTTC,CASSLAPRQAYEQYF
TRBV3-1/TRBV3-2,TRBD2,-,TRBJ2-3,TGTGCCAGCAGCCAGGCTAGCGGGGGAGCTAGCACAGATACGCAGTATTTT,CASSQASGGASTDTQYF
TRBV24-1,TRBD1,-,TRBJ2-7,TGTGCCACCAGTGATACGACAGGGGGCTACGAGCAGTACTTC,CATSDTTGGYEQYF
TRBV11-2,-,-,TRBJ1-3,TGTGCCAGCAGCTTCGTCCCGGGGACATCTGGAAACACCATATATTTT,CASSFVPGTSGNTIYF
TRBV6-5,TRBD1,-,TRBJ1-2,TGTGCCAGCAGCCCACAACAGGGGAAGGTATATGGCTACACCTTC,CASSPQQGKVYGYTF
TRBV7-9,-,-,TRBJ2-1,TGTGCCAGCAGCATAAACCTAGACAATGAGCAGTTCTTC,CASSINLDNEQFF
TRBV6-5,TRBD2,-,TRBJ2-4,TGTGCCAGCAGTTACTCGAGTAGCGGGGGGACCATTCAGTACTTC,CASSYSSSGGTIQYF
TRBV25-1,-,-,TRBJ2-1,TGTGCCAGCAGTCTTAGACTAGTGGGGGTTGAGCAGTTCTTC,CASSLRLVGVEQFF
TRBV27,-,-,TRBJ2-7,TGTGCCAGCAGTTTAAGGGGGGGAGGCTCCTACGAGCAGTACTTC,CASSLRGGGSYEQYF
TRBV25-1,-,-,TRBJ1-6,TGTGCCAGCAGTGAATCGCGCGGGAATTCACCCCTCCACTTT,CASSESRGNSPLHF
TRBV7-9,-,-,TRBJ2-7,TGTGCCAGCAGCTTCGCACAGGCGTCCTACGAGCAGTACTTC,CASSFAQASYEQYF
TRBV9,-,few,TRBJ1-1,TGTGCCAGCAGCGTAGTGGGCGGGGCAGGATTTAACACTGAAGCTTTCTTT,CASSVVGGAGFNTEAFF
TRBV5-8,-,-,TRBJ1-2,TGTGCCAGCAGCTTGGAACAGGGAAATATTTATGGCTACACCTTC,CASSLEQGNIYGYTF
TRBV6-5,TRBD1,-,TRBJ2-5,TGTGCCAGCAGACAGGGACAGGGCGTGGAGACCCAGTACTTC,CASRQGQGVETQYF
TRBV18,-,-,TRBJ2-2,TGTGCCAGCTCACCTCCGAGACAGGACACCGGGGAGCTGTTTTTT,CASSPPRQDTGELFF
TRBV9,-,-,TRBJ1-2,TGTGCCAGCAGCGTAGACGGGGGGGCCAACTATGGCTACACCTTC,CASSVDGGANYGYTF